This is a list of T cell receptor beta chains from one sample in a study of vaccination and CD4 T cells after COVID-19. Their antigen targets remain unknown. TCRdb reanalysed the PCR reads using MiXCR and keeps one entry per CDR3 protein. This sample yields 4,000 to 4,500 distinct CDR3 sequences, of which 15% to 20% are seen a single time; around 27% belongs to the top ten. The sequenced sample was CD4+ T cells from blood, cultured in vitro. These receptors came from a human donor who had recovered from COVID-19. CDR3s include the opening cysteine and the closing phenylalanine or tryptophan. A D gene is named only where the DNA matches it firmly. Clone size is stated in some rows and not others, as once, few, many or a class when expanded.

>TRBJ1-4|TRBV30|NA|NA
CAWSRRLHEKLFF
TGTGCCTGGAGTAGACGTCTACATGAAAAACTGTTTTTT
>TRBJ1-1|TRBV6-1|TRBD1|few
CASITGDTEAFF
TGTGCCAGCATCACAGGGGACACTGAAGCTTTCTTT
>TRBJ2-2|TRBV20-1|NA|medium-sized
CSARREVGTQNTGELFF
TGCAGTGCTAGACGTGAGGTTGGGACTCAGAACACCGGGGAGCTGTTTTTT
>TRBJ1-4|TRBV2|NA|few
CASSDRAAEKLFF
TGTGCCAGCAGTGATCGGGCCGCCGAAAAACTGTTTTTT
>TRBJ2-1|TRBV7-8|TRBD2|few
CASSLVASGLDEQFF
TGTGCCAGCAGCTTAGTTGCTAGCGGCTTAGATGAGCAGTTCTTC
>TRBJ1-2|TRBV12-3/TRBV12-4|NA|few
CASSLGSTGASYGYTF
TGTGCCAGCAGTTTAGGGTCAACAGGCGCCTCCTATGGCTACACCTTC
>TRBJ1-3|TRBV19|NA|medium-sized
CALFSPGRNTIYF
TGTGCCCTCTTTTCGCCTGGACGAAACACCATATATTTT
>TRBJ2-7|TRBV12-3/TRBV12-4|NA|once
CASSSPYRSYEQYF
TGTGCCAGCAGCTCCCCCTATCGATCCTACGAGCAGTACTTC
>TRBJ1-2|TRBV18|NA|NA
CASSPRGIDGYTF
TGTGCCAGCTCACCCAGGGGTATTGACGGCTACACCTTC
>TRBJ2-3|TRBV7-2|NA|few
CASSLGGEGSSTDTQYF
TGTGCCAGCAGCCTAGGGGGGGAGGGATCTAGCACAGATACGCAGTATTTT
>TRBJ1-5|TRBV12-5|NA|NA
CASGANGGSNQPQHF
TGTGCTAGTGGCGCAAACGGTGGGAGCAATCAGCCCCAGCATTTT
>TRBJ2-3|TRBV6-1|NA|NA
CASSAPGSRNPTDTQYF
TGTGCCAGCAGTGCCCCGGGTTCCCGAAACCCCACAGATACGCAGTATTTT
>TRBJ2-1|TRBV12-3/TRBV12-4|TRBD2|medium-sized
CASSSSGGGEQFF
TGTGCCAGCAGCTCTAGCGGGGGCGGTGAGCAGTTCTTC
>TRBJ1-5|TRBV12-3/TRBV12-4|NA|NA
CASTAGDRSTSQPQHF
TGTGCCAGCACCGCCGGAGACAGATCCACCAGTCAGCCCCAGCATTTT
>TRBJ2-1|TRBV20-1|TRBD2|NA
CSARDPGTSHNEQFF
TGCAGTGCTAGAGATCCAGGGACTAGTCACAATGAGCAGTTCTTC